A single sample gave rise to the 15 T cell receptor beta chains below, sequenced in a study of identifying expanded T cells in peripheral blood. TCRdb's copy holds only in-frame clones and misses some; the assay was immunoSEQ multiplex PCR. Seen here are 95,000 to 100,000 clones, approximately 90% observed once, and the top ten hold about a sixth. Sequencing input: blood. The origin of the receptors is a person between 18 and 69 years old in good health.

The rearrangement joins TRBV27 to TRBJ1-2, with D maybe TRBD1 (5 bases). V was shortened by 8 bases and J by 4 bases, with 14 bases between the two germline ends. The CDR3 consists of 13 residues. The V gene's germline CDR1 is MNHEY and CDR2 SMNVEV (reference sequence). The CDR3 loop reads CASRPGGTYGYTF. As DNA, the CDR3 is TGTGCCAGCCGACCAGGCGGGACCTATGGCTACACCTTC.

V usage is TRBV5-8 and J usage is TRBJ1-4; no clear D gene. The germline V gene has CDR1 SGHTS and CDR2 YDEGEE. CDR3 size: 16 residues. V lost 0 bases and J lost 0, with 9 bases in between. The CDR3 reads CASSLGQVATNEKLFF. The DNA of the CDR3 is TGTGCCAGCAGCTTGGGGCAGGTTGCAACTAATGAAAAACTGTTTTTT.

The chain uses TRBV4-3 and TRBJ2-1, with 9 bases aligning to TRBD1. This CDR3 is built from 16 residues. V was pared by 0 bases and J by 6 bases, with 6 bases of the junction left unmatched. CDR1 is LGHNA and CDR2 is YSLEER in the germline V gene. The CDR3, as DNA: TGCGCCAGCAGCCAAGACCCACAGGGGGCGACCAATGAGCAGTTCTTC. Residues: CASSQDPQGATNEQFF.

J is TRBJ2-5 and V is TRBV4-1, with D unclear. Germline CDR1 is MGHRA and CDR2 is YSYEKL. Trimming left V 1 base short and J 4 bases short, with 7 bases between. The CDR3 is 13 amino acids. DNA of the CDR3: TGCGCCAGCAGCCAAGTAGCAGGAGAGACCCAGTACTTC. It yields the protein CASSQVAGETQYF.

The chain carries TRBV6-4 and TRBJ2-1; 10 positions agree with TRBD2. The germline V gene encodes CDR1 MRHNA and CDR2 SNTAGT. Unmatched junction bases numbered 2, after V lost 6 bases and J lost 0 bases. CDR3 length: 15 residues. The CDR3 loop reads CASRAGGSSYNEQFF. Here the CDR3 DNA reads TGTGCCAGCAGAGCGGGGGGGAGCTCCTACAATGAGCAGTTCTTC.

The chain carries TRBV7-9 and TRBJ2-1, with no clear D. In germline, CDR1 is SEHNR, CDR2 FQNEAQ (reference sequence). The V gene lost 1 base and the J gene lost 10 bases, with 14 bases spanning the gap. The CDR3 runs to 14 residues. CDR3 DNA sequence: TGTGCCAGCAGCTTAGGGTGGGCATTGAGGGAGCAGTTCTTC. Protein: CASSLGWALREQFF.

The CDR3 sequence: CAISEGVYNEQFF. CDR3 sequence (DNA): TGTGCCATCAGTGAGGGGGTCTACAATGAGCAGTTCTTC. The chain recombines TRBV10-3 with TRBJ2-1; D unclear. The CDR3 has 13 residues. V lost 2 bases and J 3 bases, leaving 5 bases between the germline ends. Germline CDR1 is ENHRY and CDR2 is SYGVKD.

This chain links TRBV2 with TRBJ1-1; no firm D call. The CDR3 has 14 amino acids. V was pared by 7 bases and J by 1 base, with 13 bases between. Germline V CDR1 and CDR2: SNHLY, FYNNEI. The CDR3 loop is CASTTRGPNTEAFF. In DNA form, the CDR3 reads TGTGCCAGCACCACCCGGGGTCCGAACACTGAAGCTTTCTTT.

The chain recombines TRBV5-4 with TRBJ2-5; D remains ambiguous. The germline CDR1 and CDR2 sequences are SGHNT and YYREEE (reference sequence). V dropped 0 bases and J dropped 2 bases, with 8 bases sitting between them. The CDR3 has 14 residues. CDR3 sequence (DNA): TGTGCCAGCAGCTTGGTGGGTACTCAAGAGACCCAGTACTTC. Residues: CASSLVGTQETQYF.

The chain links TRBV7-8 to TRBJ1-2, with a weak D call TRBD1 (5 bases). Germline V lookup: CDR1 SGHVS, CDR2 FQNEAQ. Trimming removed 3 bases at V and 4 bases at J, with 12 bases between. The CDR3 is 14 amino acids. CDR3 nucleotide sequence: TGTGCCAGCAGCTTGGGGGAAATAGGCTATGGCTACACCTTC. It codes for CASSLGEIGYGYTF.

The chain has TRBV7-9 and TRBJ1-2; D is undetermined. The CDR3 extends over 15 amino acids. The germline V gene has CDR1 SEHNR and CDR2 FQNEAQ (reference sequence). V was trimmed by 1 base and J by 3 bases, leaving 12 bases between them. The CDR3 DNA follows: TGTGCCAGCAGCTTAGGGCAGGCAAACTACTATGGCTACACCTTC. Protein: CASSLGQANYYGYTF.

The chain links TRBV28 to TRBJ2-3; the D gene is possibly TRBD1 (6 bases). The germline gives CDR1 MDHEN, CDR2 SYDVKM. This CDR3 comprises 15 residues. V was pared by 4 bases and J by 0 bases, with 11 bases between. CDR3 sequence: CASSYTGPSTDTQYF. The CDR3 DNA reads as TGTGCCAGCAGTTATACAGGGCCAAGCACAGATACGCAGTATTTT.

The chain carries TRBV6-5 and TRBJ1-3, with D perhaps matching TRBD1 (6 bases). There are 15 residues in the CDR3. The V end lost 2 bases, the J end lost 3 bases, and 11 bases lay between the germline ends. Germline V CDR1 and CDR2: MNHEY, SVGAGI. The CDR3 protein is CASSYVRGGGNTIYF. CDR3 DNA sequence: TGTGCCAGCAGTTACGTCAGGGGAGGTGGAAACACCATATATTTT.

CDR3 residues: CASSHRGGEETQYF. The CDR3, as DNA: TGTGCCAGCAGCCACCGCGGGGGGGAAGAGACCCAGTACTTC. V and J are TRBV5-4 and TRBJ2-5; 9 bases fit TRBD2. The junction had 4 bases not matched to a gene; V was cut back by 4 bases and J by 3 bases. The CDR3 is 14 amino acids. The germline V gene encodes CDR1 SGHNT and CDR2 YYREEE (reference sequence).

This clone was counted a single time. The rearrangement joins TRBV5-4 to TRBJ2-7; possibly TRBD2 for D (6 bases). The CDR3 loop spans 13 amino acids. V lost 4 bases to trimming and J lost 3 bases, with 11 bases between them. The germline V gene encodes CDR1 SGHNT and CDR2 YYREEE (reference sequence). The CDR3 nucleotides read TGTGCCAGCAGCCCCCGACTAGACTACGAGCAGTACTTC. Translating gives CASSPRLDYEQYF.